One T cell receptor (beta chain) is described in this entry. The sample is drawn from a study of monozygotic twins with inflammatory bowel disease. The authors isolated total RNA from whole blood without sorting T cells. The V gene's germline CDR1 is LNHDA and CDR2 SQIVND (reference sequence). This CDR3 has 14 residues. Total RNA amounting to about 3,800 ng went into each TCR library. With eight separate reactions per sample, the authors made cDNA. During cDNA synthesis, UMIs that each contained a 6-nucleotide sample barcode were added by means of template switching. TCRdb re-analyzed the 5' RACE reads; it lists each CDR3 protein once, without DNA. This sample's table reports approximately 330,000 distinct CDR3 sequences.

What was sequenced was blood. The rearrangement joins TRBV19 to TRBJ2-1. The clonotype originates from a human donor with ulcerative colitis or Crohn's disease, or a healthy co-twin of an affected twin (not recorded which). CDR3 residues: CASSFDINLNEQFF.